This T cell receptor (beta chain) was found in a study of cytomegalovirus exposure and HLA in healthy donors. The V gene end was trimmed by 3 bases and the J gene end by 6 bases; junction bases not matched to a gene: 2. The CDR3 totals 13 residues. The germline V gene has CDR1 SEHNR and CDR2 FQNEAQ (reference sequence). A word on this clone: The antigen remains undetermined.

Primers: 60 Vbeta forward and 13 Jbeta reverse. Produced via immunoSEQ multiplex PCR; TCRdb's table is partial and in-frame only. The sample holds some 64,000 clones. Study-wide points: Reported results showed that the classifier diagnosed cytomegalovirus status with high specificity and sensitivity.

This chain joins TRBV7-9 and TRBJ2-7, with 10 bases fitting TRBD1. This TCR derives from a woman aged 25 to 39 in good health and CMV-seronegative. The material sequenced was PBMCs. This chain's CDR3 is CASSLGQGFEQYF. Written as DNA, the CDR3 is TGTGCCAGCAGCTTGGGACAGGGGTTCGAGCAGTACTTC.